This TCR beta chain was profiled in a study of cytomegalovirus exposure and HLA in healthy donors. Study-level information: The study's early data release held some 85 million unique TCRs from HLA-typed donors. Regarding the study as a whole: Most TCR sequences proved rare, with some public TCRs found in many donors.

About this clone itself: Its antigen is currently unknown.

Primers included in the PCR were 60 Vbeta and 13 Jbeta primers. This table comes from immunoSEQ multiplex PCR, and its TCRdb copy is limited to in-frame clones, with some not included. The sample lists about 130,000 clones; around 78% were seen once. V was pared by 1 base and J by 0 bases, with 3 bases of the junction left unmatched. Germline CDR1 SGHAT, CDR2 FQNNGV. The CDR3 is 16 residues long. This TCR was recovered from a woman aged 45-65 years in good health and CMV-seronegative. The chain employs TRBV11-2 and TRBJ1-3; TRBD1 matches 7 bases. The sequencing sample was made of PBMCs. CDR3 residues: CASSLVPGGSGNTIYF. The CDR3 DNA reads as TGTGCCAGCAGCTTAGTTCCAGGGGGCTCTGGAAACACCATATATTTT.